Each of the 20 T cell receptor beta chains below was sequenced from the same sample in a study of cytomegalovirus exposure and HLA in healthy donors. The PCR had 60 Vbeta and 13 Jbeta primers. Only in-frame clones appear in the TCRdb table, and some are missing; sequencing was by immunoSEQ multiplex PCR. In the table there are 200,000 or so clones, more than 65% of which are singletons. Sequencing was performed on PBMCs. All receptors come from a woman under 40 in good health and CMV-seropositive.

V and J are TRBV6-6 and TRBJ2-1; TRBD2 matches at 8 bases. The length of the CDR3 is 15 residues. The germline V gene encodes CDR1 MNHNY and CDR2 SVGAGI (reference sequence). The ends lost 4 bases at V and 7 bases at J; junction bases unmatched: 9. Here the CDR3 DNA reads TGTGCCAGCAGTTCTCCAGGACTAGCCGGAAATGAGCAGTTCTTC. Translating it yields CASSSPGLAGNEQFF.

The V gene is TRBV7-9, the J gene TRBJ2-3, with D hard to call. CDR3 size: 10 residues. Germline loops: CDR1 SEHNR, CDR2 FQNEAQ (reference sequence). V lost 10 bases to trimming and J lost 6 bases, with 8 bases between them. This chain's CDR3 is CAILADTQYF. CDR3 sequence (DNA): TGTGCCATCTTAGCTGATACGCAGTATTTT.

The rearrangement joins TRBV13 to TRBJ1-4; D not resolved. CDR1 PRHDT and CDR2 FYEKMQ come from the germline V gene (reference sequence). V gave up 5 bases and J gave up 0 bases, with 13 bases separating them. The CDR3 runs to 16 residues. This CDR3 is CASSPYTGATNEKLFF. DNA for the CDR3: TGTGCCAGCAGCCCCTATACCGGGGCAACTAATGAAAAACTGTTTTTT. Supplemented by reference TRBV13 and TRBJ1-4, the full variable domain reads AAGVIQSPRHLIKEKRETATLKCYPIPRHDTVYWYQQGPGQDPQFLISFYEKMQSDKGSIPDRFSAQQFSDYHSELNMSSLELGDSALYFCASSPYTGATNEKLFFGSGTQLSVL.

The chain couples TRBV7-9 to TRBJ2-7; possibly TRBD1 for D (6 bases). The CDR3 totals 14 residues. The V gene lost 4 bases and the J gene lost 3 bases, with 13 bases spanning the gap. CDR1 is SEHNR, CDR2 FQNEAQ, per germline (reference sequence). For the CDR3, the DNA is TGTGCCAGCAGCTCCCCCCAGGGGTTCTACGAGCAGTACTTC. Encoded protein: CASSSPQGFYEQYF.

This clone was counted a single time. The V gene is TRBV5-1, the J gene TRBJ2-3; D is possibly TRBD2 (7 bases). The CDR3 has 16 amino acids. Germline V gene lookup returns CDR1 SGHRS and CDR2 YFSETQ. The V gene lost 3 bases and the J gene lost 1 base, with 15 bases spanning the gap. The CDR3: CASSSLGGARTDTQYF. The DNA for the CDR3 is TGCGCCAGCAGCTCCCTTGGGGGGGCTCGCACAGATACGCAGTATTTT.

The chain joins TRBV7-8 to TRBJ1-4; D possibly corresponds to TRBD1 (6 bases). This CDR3 is 15 amino acids long. Looked up from germline, CDR1 is SGHVS and CDR2 is FQNEAQ. The V end lost 5 bases, the J end lost 4 bases, and 14 bases lay between the germline ends. The CDR3 nucleotides read TGTGCCAGCAGCGCGGGGGCTAACGGTAATGAAAAACTGTTTTTT. It yields the protein CASSAGANGNEKLFF. Drawing the rest from reference TRBV7-8 and TRBJ1-4, the complete variable domain is GAGVSQSPRYKVAKRGQDVALRCDPISGHVSLFWYQQALGQGPEFLTYFQNEAQLDKSGLPSDRFFAERPEGSVSTLKIQRTQQEDSAVYLCASSAGANGNEKLFFGSGTQLSVL.

The rearrangement uses TRBV5-1 and TRBJ2-1, with 8 nucleotides matching TRBD2. Germline CDR1 SGHRS, CDR2 YFSETQ. With 0 bases clipped from V and 4 bases from J, the junction kept 12 bases outside the gene matches. This CDR3 contains 18 residues. The CDR3 reads CASSLGRVWTSRYNEQFF. CDR3 in DNA: TGCGCCAGCAGCTTGGGAAGGGTGTGGACTAGCAGATACAATGAGCAGTTCTTC. Complete variable domain (other parts from reference TRBV5-1 and TRBJ2-1): KAGVTQTPRYLIKTRGQQVTLSCSPISGHRSVSWYQQTPGQGLQFLFEYFSETQRNKGNFPGRFSGRQFSNSRSEMNVSTLELGDSALYLCASSLGRVWTSRYNEQFFGPGTRLTVL.

The genes are TRBV6-5 and TRBJ1-2; 10 positions agree with TRBD1. Germline V gene lookup returns CDR1 MNHEY and CDR2 SVGAGI. The CDR3 spans 14 residues. The trim removed 2 bases at V and 7 bases at J, leaving 4 bases unmatched. CDR3 DNA sequence: TGTGCCAGCAGTTACGGGGACAGGGGCCGTGGCTACACCTTC. Its protein product is CASSYGDRGRGYTF.

The chain links TRBV15 to TRBJ1-4; D is undetermined. CDR3 length: 17 amino acids. V was pared by 3 bases and J by 0 bases, with 14 bases between. CDR1 LNHNV and CDR2 YYDKDF come from the germline V gene (reference sequence). The CDR3 is CATSSSFNSATNEKLFF. Written as DNA, the CDR3 is TGTGCCACCAGCAGCTCCTTTAACAGTGCAACTAATGAAAAACTGTTTTTT.

This chain uses TRBV13 with TRBJ2-7; 10 bases agree with TRBD2. Germline-derived CDR1 and CDR2 are PRHDT and FYEKMQ (reference sequence). The trim removed 9 bases at V and 2 bases at J, leaving 4 bases unmatched. The CDR3 has 13 residues. CDR3 region: CASGTSDTYEQYF. CDR3 nucleotides: TGTGCCAGTGGGACTAGCGACACCTACGAGCAGTACTTC.

This clone was seen more than once but under ten times. V gene TRBV4-3 combines with J gene TRBJ2-7; 8 bases match TRBD1. Germline CDR1 reads LGHNA; CDR2 reads YSLEER. V shed 1 base, J shed 2 bases, and the junction held 1 base outside the gene matches. The CDR3 has 14 residues. The CDR3 sequence is CASSQGTGTYEQYF. CDR3 bases: TGCGCCAGCAGCCAAGGGACAGGGACCTACGAGCAGTACTTC.

V usage is TRBV15 and J usage is TRBJ2-7; D may be TRBD1 (6 bases). There are 16 residues in the CDR3. CDR1 and CDR2 from the germline V gene are LNHNV and YYDKDF (reference sequence). Trimming took off 0 bases at V and 2 bases at J, with 14 bases between the two ends. CDR3 in amino acids: CATSREPGDITYEQYF. The CDR3 nucleotides are TGTGCCACCAGCAGAGAACCCGGGGACATTACCTACGAGCAGTACTTC. Full variable domain (outside the CDR3, taken from reference TRBV15 and TRBJ2-7): DAMVIQNPRYQVTQFGKPVTLSCSQTLNHNVMYWYQQKSSQAPKLLFHYYDKDFNNEADTPDNFQSRRPNTSFCFLDIRSPGLGDTAMYLCATSREPGDITYEQYFGPGTRLTVT.

This chain uses TRBV5-5 with TRBJ2-7; 9 positions match TRBD2. The CDR3 sequence is 15 residues long. Germline trimming cut 4 bases from V and 5 bases from J; bases unmatched to any gene: 10. Germline lookup yields CDR1 SGHKS and CDR2 YYEKEE (reference sequence). The CDR3 here is CASSPVSGSTHEQYF. CDR3 in DNA: TGTGCCAGCAGCCCTGTTAGCGGGAGCACCCACGAGCAGTACTTC. Filled out from reference TRBV5-5 and TRBJ2-7, the complete variable domain reads DAGVTQSPTHLIKTRGQQVTLRCSPISGHKSVSWYQQVLGQGPQFIFQYYEKEERGRGNFPDRFSARQFPNYSSELNVNALLLGDSALYLCASSPVSGSTHEQYFGPGTRLTVT.

The chain has TRBV11-2 and TRBJ2-7; D remains ambiguous. This CDR3 region has 12 residues. Trimming shortened V by 4 bases and J by 6 bases, and 10 bases separated the two germline ends. From germline, CDR1 is SGHAT and CDR2 FQNNGV. CDR3 in amino acids: CASSSAIGEQYF. CDR3 DNA sequence: TGTGCCAGCAGCTCCGCCATCGGCGAGCAGTACTTC.

The V call is TRBV27, the J call TRBJ1-1; D perhaps matches TRBD1 (5 bases). In germline, CDR1 is MNHEY, CDR2 SMNVEV (reference sequence). Trimming took off 3 bases at V and 4 bases at J, with 12 bases between the two ends. This CDR3 has 14 residues. CDR3 protein: CASSFGGWGTEAFF. CDR3 DNA: TGTGCCAGCAGTTTCGGGGGTTGGGGCACTGAAGCTTTCTTT.

The chain employs TRBV5-6 and TRBJ2-3; D is uncertain. CDR3 length: 13 residues. CDR1 is SGHDT, CDR2 YYEEEE, per germline. Trimming took 1 base from V and 5 from J, leaving 8 bases between them. The CDR3 loop reads CASSLPSIDTQYF. The CDR3 DNA reads TGTGCCAGCAGCTTGCCTTCTATAGATACGCAGTATTTT.

The gene calls are TRBV6-5 and TRBJ2-1; the match to TRBD1 covers 7 bases. The CDR3 totals 14 residues. Unmatched junction bases numbered 8, after V lost 5 bases and J lost 7 bases. Germline values: CDR1 MNHEY, CDR2 SVGAGI. The CDR3 protein is CASSKGTVINEQFF. CDR3 sequence (DNA): TGTGCCAGCAGTAAAGGGACAGTTATTAATGAGCAGTTCTTC.

The chain is built from TRBV5-4 and TRBJ2-7, with 7 positions matching TRBD1. Per the germline V gene, CDR1 is SGHNT and CDR2 is YYREEE (reference sequence). The V segment lost 5 bases and the J segment 3 bases; nucleotides outside the gene matches: 2. The CDR3 covers 12 residues. DNA for the CDR3: TGTGCCAGCAGAAGGGACAGCTACGAGCAGTACTTC. Protein sequence: CASRRDSYEQYF.

The table lists this clone with a few counts. The chain uses TRBV7-2 and TRBJ2-3; 14 nucleotides agree with TRBD2. This CDR3 contains 19 residues. CDR1 and CDR2 (germline): SGHTA, FQGNSA. Trimming removed 1 base from V and 0 bases from J; junction bases left unmatched: 6. CDR3 DNA: TGTGCCAGCAGCTTAGTGCGACTAGCGGGGGGGACCAGCACAGATACGCAGTATTTT. It is translated as CASSLVRLAGGTSTDTQYF.

This sequence joins TRBV27 and TRBJ2-5, with D perhaps TRBD1 (6 bases). V gave up 3 bases and J gave up 4 bases, with 9 bases separating them. Germline values: CDR1 MNHEY, CDR2 SMNVEV (reference sequence). CDR3 length equals 13 residues. The CDR3: CASSLSRGETQYF. CDR3 nucleotides: TGTGCCAGCAGTTTGAGCAGGGGAGAGACCCAGTACTTC.